Listed below are T cell receptor beta chains from one sample, sequenced in a study of sequential checkpoint blockade in melanoma. Sequenced by immunoSEQ multiplex PCR; TCRdb stores in-frame clones only, minus some. The sample lists roughly 18,000 clones, under 80% occurring once. The sequences come from CD8+ T cells sorted from blood (inferred from file names), collected from a patient given nivolumab and ipilimumab in sequence. The origin of the receptors is a human donor with melanoma. Each CDR3 is given with its conserved first and last residue. The D gene is left open where the match is weak. Expanded clones are given a class, and other clones once, few, many or no size at all.

j_call: TRBJ2-7
v_call: TRBV7-6
cdr3_length: 16
d_call: .
clone_size: .
cdr3_nt: TGTGCCAGCAGTTTAGGGGACACCTTAGCCTTCTACGAGCAGTACTTC
cdr3_aa: CASSLGDTLAFYEQYF

j_call: TRBJ2-3
v_call: TRBV6-4
cdr3_length: 13
d_call: .
clone_size: .
cdr3_nt: TGTGCCAGCAGTGAGGGGGCCACAGATACGCAGTATTTT
cdr3_aa: CASSEGATDTQYF

j_call: TRBJ2-7
v_call: TRBV9
cdr3_length: 15
d_call: TRBD1
clone_size: medium-sized
cdr3_nt: TGTGCCAGCAGCCCCACAGGGGGTAGTAGCTACGAGCAGTACTTC
cdr3_aa: CASSPTGGSSYEQYF

j_call: TRBJ1-2
v_call: TRBV12-5
cdr3_length: 14
d_call: .
clone_size: .
cdr3_nt: TGTGCTAGTGGTTCTCTTACCGGGTTGGATGGCTACACCTTC
cdr3_aa: CASGSLTGLDGYTF

j_call: TRBJ2-1
v_call: TRBV6-4
cdr3_length: 13
d_call: TRBD1
clone_size: .
cdr3_nt: TGTGCCAGCAGTGACTCGGACAGGGGTGAGCAGTTCTTC
cdr3_aa: CASSDSDRGEQFF

j_call: TRBJ2-3
v_call: TRBV7-3
cdr3_length: 15
d_call: TRBD2
clone_size: .
cdr3_nt: TGTGCCAGCAGCTTAACAGCGGGGGGGTCAGATACGCAGTATTTT
cdr3_aa: CASSLTAGGSDTQYF

j_call: TRBJ2-7
v_call: TRBV29-1
cdr3_length: 11
d_call: .
clone_size: .
cdr3_nt: TGCAGCGTTGTACAGGGCTACGAGCAGTACTTC
cdr3_aa: CSVVQGYEQYF

j_call: TRBJ2-1
v_call: TRBV30
cdr3_length: 12
d_call: TRBD2
clone_size: .
cdr3_nt: TGTGCTAGTGAGCGGGAAGGGAGTGAGCAGTTCTTC
cdr3_aa: CASEREGSEQFF

j_call: TRBJ2-7
v_call: TRBV7-2
cdr3_length: 12
d_call: .
clone_size: .
cdr3_nt: TGTGCCAGCAGCTTTTCGGGCTACGAGCAGTACTTC
cdr3_aa: CASSFSGYEQYF

j_call: TRBJ2-1
v_call: TRBV4-3
cdr3_length: 16
d_call: TRBD2
clone_size: .
cdr3_nt: TGCGCCAGCAGCCACCCGACTAGCGGGGATTACAATGAGCAGTTCTTC
cdr3_aa: CASSHPTSGDYNEQFF

j_call: TRBJ1-1
v_call: TRBV7-9
cdr3_length: 12
d_call: .
clone_size: .
cdr3_nt: TGTGCCAGCAGCGGAGGAGGGACTGAAGCTTTCTTT
cdr3_aa: CASSGGGTEAFF

j_call: TRBJ2-7
v_call: TRBV6-7
cdr3_length: 14
d_call: TRBD1
clone_size: few
cdr3_nt: TGTGCCAGCAGTAAAGAGGGACAGGGCTACGAGCAGTACTTC
cdr3_aa: CASSKEGQGYEQYF

j_call: TRBJ2-1
v_call: TRBV4-3
cdr3_length: 18
d_call: TRBD2
clone_size: .
cdr3_nt: TGCGCCAGCAGCCAGGAAGGACTAGCGCATAGCTCCTACAATGAGCAGTTCTTC
cdr3_aa: CASSQEGLAHSSYNEQFF

j_call: TRBJ1-5
v_call: TRBV19
cdr3_length: 15
d_call: .
clone_size: .
cdr3_nt: TGTGCCAGTAGTCCCCCCCAGGGGATCAATCAGCCCCAGCATTTT
cdr3_aa: CASSPPQGINQPQHF

j_call: TRBJ2-7
v_call: TRBV4-1
cdr3_length: 13
d_call: .
clone_size: .
cdr3_nt: TGCGCCAGCAGCCAAGAAGGCGGATACGAGCAGTACTTC
cdr3_aa: CASSQEGGYEQYF

j_call: TRBJ2-7
v_call: TRBV5-1
cdr3_length: 14
d_call: TRBD1
clone_size: .
cdr3_nt: TGCGCCAGCAGCTTAGGGACAGGGATCTACGAGCAGTACTTC
cdr3_aa: CASSLGTGIYEQYF

j_call: TRBJ1-5
v_call: TRBV7-3
cdr3_length: 14
d_call: TRBD1
clone_size: .
cdr3_nt: TGTGCCAGCAGCTGTAGGGACAGTTATCAGCCCCAGCATTTT
cdr3_aa: CASSCRDSYQPQHF

j_call: TRBJ1-2
v_call: TRBV7-9
cdr3_length: 14
d_call: .
clone_size: .
cdr3_nt: TGTGCCAGCAGTACGCCAGGGCCAGACTATGGCTACACCTTC
cdr3_aa: CASSTPGPDYGYTF

j_call: TRBJ2-7
v_call: TRBV7-6
cdr3_length: 13
d_call: .
clone_size: .
cdr3_nt: TGTGCCAGCAGCTTAGTCGGAGGGGACGAGCAGTACTTC
cdr3_aa: CASSLVGGDEQYF

j_call: TRBJ2-7
v_call: TRBV11-2
cdr3_length: 16
d_call: TRBD1
clone_size: once
cdr3_nt: TGTGCCAGCAGCTTAGTGATGGCAGGGGGCGCCTACGAGCAGTACTTC
cdr3_aa: CASSLVMAGGAYEQYF

j_call: TRBJ2-7
v_call: TRBV5-1
cdr3_length: 15
d_call: TRBD1
clone_size: .
cdr3_nt: TGCGCCAGCAGCTTGGGAGGACAGGGAACCAACGAGCAGTACTTC
cdr3_aa: CASSLGGQGTNEQYF

j_call: TRBJ2-7
v_call: TRBV11-3
cdr3_length: 13
d_call: .
clone_size: .
cdr3_nt: TGTGCCAGCAGCTTAGTACAGGGAGACGAGCAGTACTTC
cdr3_aa: CASSLVQGDEQYF

j_call: TRBJ2-7
v_call: TRBV30
cdr3_length: 14
d_call: .
clone_size: .
cdr3_nt: TGTGCCTGGAGTGTAGGGCGGGGTGGCGACGAGCAGTACTTC
cdr3_aa: CAWSVGRGGDEQYF

j_call: TRBJ1-1
v_call: TRBV12-5
cdr3_length: 13
d_call: .
clone_size: .
cdr3_nt: TGTGCTAGTGGTTTCCGGGAGAACACTGAAGCTTTCTTT
cdr3_aa: CASGFRENTEAFF

j_call: TRBJ2-7
v_call: TRBV15
cdr3_length: 15
d_call: TRBD2
clone_size: .
cdr3_nt: TGTGCCACCAGCATTGATGGCGGGAGTAGCTACGAGCAGTACTTC
cdr3_aa: CATSIDGGSSYEQYF

j_call: TRBJ2-3
v_call: TRBV7-6
cdr3_length: 16
d_call: TRBD2
clone_size: .
cdr3_nt: TGTGCCAGCAGCAAACTAGCGGAGGTCTCTTCAGATACGCAGTATTTT
cdr3_aa: CASSKLAEVSSDTQYF

j_call: TRBJ1-4
v_call: TRBV9
cdr3_length: 16
d_call: .
clone_size: .
cdr3_nt: TGTGCCAGCGGCGTAGCGGGCTCAGGGGCCAATGAAAAACTGTTTTTT
cdr3_aa: CASGVAGSGANEKLFF